Listed below are T cell receptor beta chains from one sample, sequenced in a study of cytomegalovirus exposure and HLA in healthy donors. Produced via immunoSEQ multiplex PCR; TCRdb's table is partial and in-frame only. The sample shows around 190,000 clones, about 81% of them seen only once. The sample was PBMCs. The source of these receptors is a woman in her 30s in good health and CMV-seronegative. CDR3s include the opening cysteine and the closing phenylalanine or tryptophan. A D gene is named only where the DNA matches it firmly. Clone size is stated in some rows and not others, as once, few, many or a class when expanded.

V	size	length	J	D	DNA	CDR3
TRBV5-1	.	16	TRBJ2-2	TRBD2	TGCGCCAGCAGCTTGGTCCCGGGAGGAGGCACCGGGGAGCTGTTTTTT	CASSLVPGGGTGELFF
TRBV29-1	.	12	TRBJ1-4	.	TGCAGCGTTAGACAGTTAGGGGAAAAACTGTTTTTT	CSVRQLGEKLFF
TRBV5-1	.	15	TRBJ2-7	.	TGCGCCAGCAGCTTGGGGACAGCGTCTGCCTACGAGCAGTACTTC	CASSLGTASAYEQYF
TRBV30	.	12	TRBJ2-3	TRBD2	TGTGCCTGGGGACTAGCGGGGAATACGCAGTATTTT	CAWGLAGNTQYF
TRBV5-6	.	14	TRBJ2-7	TRBD1	TGTGCCAGCAGCCCGGACAGGGTTTCCTACGAGCAGTACTTC	CASSPDRVSYEQYF
TRBV11-2	.	16	TRBJ1-2	.	TGTGCCAGCAGCCTTAGTGGGACCCGCGGGGGCTATGGCTACACCTTC	CASSLSGTRGGYGYTF
TRBV10-2	.	15	TRBJ2-3	.	TGCGCCAGCAGTGCGGGTGTCAGCCGCACAGATACGCAGTATTTT	CASSAGVSRTDTQYF
TRBV5-8	.	16	TRBJ2-7	TRBD1	TGTGCCAGCAGCTTAGACCTGGGACAGGGAACCTACGAGCAGTACTTC	CASSLDLGQGTYEQYF
TRBV19	few	15	TRBJ1-2	.	TGTGCCAGTACCACCCTGGGAGGGGCTCGGGCTGGCTACACCTTC	CASTTLGGARAGYTF
TRBV27	.	12	TRBJ2-7	.	TGTGCCAGCAGTTTTCCTGGGGCCGAGCAGTACTTC	CASSFPGAEQYF
TRBV30	few	12	TRBJ2-7	.	TGTGCCTGGAGTCTCACGGGCTACGAGCAGTACTTC	CAWSLTGYEQYF
TRBV28	.	15	TRBJ1-5	TRBD1	TGTGCCAGCAGAGCGGGACAGGGCAGCAATCAGCCCCAGCATTTT	CASRAGQGSNQPQHF
TRBV9	.	14	TRBJ1-3	TRBD1	TGTGCCAGCAGCGTAGGGGACAGCGGAAACACCATATATTTT	CASSVGDSGNTIYF
TRBV28	.	15	TRBJ1-2	TRBD1	TGTGCCAGCAGTTTCGTCCGGGGACAGGGGATAGGCTACACCTTC	CASSFVRGQGIGYTF
TRBV5-1	.	16	TRBJ2-3	TRBD1	TGCGCCAGCAGCCCGCAGACAGGGCTTAGCACAGATACGCAGTATTTT	CASSPQTGLSTDTQYF
TRBV11-3	.	13	TRBJ2-7	.	TGTGCCAGCAGCTACGACAGTACCTACGAGCAGTACTTC	CASSYDSTYEQYF
TRBV5-1	once	13	TRBJ2-7	TRBD1	TGCGCCAGCAGCTCACAGGGGTCCTACGAGCAGTACTTC	CASSSQGSYEQYF
TRBV30	once	15	TRBJ2-6	.	TGTGCCTGGAGTGGCACAGGCTCTGGGGCCAACGTCCTGACTTTC	CAWSGTGSGANVLTF
TRBV7-6	.	14	TRBJ1-5	.	TGTGCCAGCAGCCGAGAGAGAGCGCTTGGGCCCCAGCATTTT	CASSRERALGPQHF
TRBV2	.	14	TRBJ2-1	TRBD1	TGTGCCAGCAGTGCAGGGACAGGATACAATGAGCAGTTCTTC	CASSAGTGYNEQFF
TRBV6-1	once	15	TRBJ2-1	TRBD2	TGTGCCAGCAGTCGCAGCGGGACCTCCTACAATGAGCAGTTCTTC	CASSRSGTSYNEQFF
TRBV9	.	15	TRBJ1-1	TRBD1	TGTGCCAGCAGCGTAGCTCGGACAGGGGGCACTGAAGCTTTCTTT	CASSVARTGGTEAFF
TRBV2	.	15	TRBJ1-6	TRBD1	TGTGCCAGCAGGGCCGGGACAGGGATTTATTCACCCCTCCACTTT	CASRAGTGIYSPLHF
TRBV25-1	.	13	TRBJ2-7	.	TGTGCCAGCGGCTACAGGGATGCCTACGAGCAGTACTTC	CASGYRDAYEQYF
TRBV9	.	14	TRBJ2-7	TRBD2	TGTGCCAGCAGTCGTAGGTCGGGGGGCTACGAGCAGTACTTC	CASSRRSGGYEQYF
TRBV10-2	.	15	TRBJ2-3	.	TGCGCCAGCAGTCAATCAGGGCTAGGCACAGATACGCAGTATTTT	CASSQSGLGTDTQYF
TRBV30	.	15	TRBJ2-1	TRBD2	TGTGCCTGGGCCCGGGGCTTGAGCGGGGGAAGTGAGCAGTTCTTC	CAWARGLSGGSEQFF
TRBV7-8	.	18	TRBJ1-5	.	TGTGCCAGCAGCTTAGCGGGGTTAGTGCAGGGATACAATCAGCCCCAGCATTTT	CASSLAGLVQGYNQPQHF
TRBV5-6	.	16	TRBJ1-5	TRBD1	TGTGCCAGCAGCTCGACAGGGTTGGGGAGCAATCAGCCCCAGCATTTT	CASSSTGLGSNQPQHF
TRBV27	.	16	TRBJ1-1	.	TGTGCCAGCAGTTCGGATTCCAGGGGTCGGGACACTGAAGCTTTCTTT	CASSSDSRGRDTEAFF
TRBV4-2	.	17	TRBJ1-2	.	TGTGCCAGCAGCCAAGATCGCAGGACAGCAAAGAGCTATGGCTACACCTTC	CASSQDRRTAKSYGYTF
TRBV4-1	few	14	TRBJ2-7	.	TGCGCCAGCAGCCAAGGGGACACCTATCCGGAGCAGTACTTC	CASSQGDTYPEQYF
TRBV6-5	.	14	TRBJ1-5	TRBD1	TGTGCCAGCAGTGAGACAGGGGGCGGCCAGCCCCAGCATTTT	CASSETGGGQPQHF
TRBV6-6	few	15	TRBJ2-1	TRBD2	TGTGCCAGCAGTTACTCGGCGGGAGGGCACAATGAGCAGTTCTTC	CASSYSAGGHNEQFF
TRBV6-5	.	14	TRBJ2-7	TRBD1	TGTGCCAGCAGTCTCGGACAGGGCGGGGCCGAGCAGTACTTC	CASSLGQGGAEQYF
TRBV27	.	13	TRBJ2-1	.	TGTGCCAGCGCAGGGTTCACCTACAATGAGCAGTTCTTC	CASAGFTYNEQFF
TRBV19	.	12	TRBJ2-3	.	TGTGCCAGTAGTAAGAGCCGGGATACGCAGTATTTT	CASSKSRDTQYF
TRBV4-1	few	17	TRBJ2-1	.	TGCGCCAGCAGCCCACGGGGGGACAGGAGCTCCTACAATGAGCAGTTCTTC	CASSPRGDRSSYNEQFF
TRBV6-1	.	13	TRBJ2-2	.	TGTGCCAGCAGTGAATACGAGACCGGGGAGCTGTTTTTT	CASSEYETGELFF
TRBV4-1	.	13	TRBJ1-4	.	TGCGCCAGCAGCCCCCCGGGGGATGAAAAACTGTTTTTT	CASSPPGDEKLFF
TRBV5-6	.	14	TRBJ1-5	TRBD1	TGTGCCAGCAGCCCGGGACAGAGGGGGTCGCCCCAGCATTTT	CASSPGQRGSPQHF
TRBV18	.	13	TRBJ2-3	.	TGTGCCAGCTGTCACAGCACGCACATGGAGCAGTATTTT	CASCHSTHMEQYF